This T cell receptor (beta chain) is from a study of regulatory T cells in long-lasting Graves disease. Time point here: persistent/refractory GD, antithyroid drugs over 5 years with positive TRAb. From PBMCs, RNA was extracted and then used to make the TCR library. This clonotype turned up a few times. No antigen is known for it. Germline lookup yields CDR1 WSHSY and CDR2 SAAADI. This CDR3 is built from 17 residues. Trimming removed 10 bases from V and 3 bases from J, with 24 bases in between. Study results and caveats: Persistent disease favored TRBV28, TRBJ1-2 and TRBJ2-5. Persistent Graves' patients showed a TCR diversity that was lower than that of newly diagnosed ones. Among the persistent patients, 2,500 to 3,500 public clonotypes were shared, more than the 966 shared among new patients.

Researchers made TCR beta libraries by using iRepertoire HTBI primers and running Arm-PCR on CDR3 regions. In the study's own analysis: Among the samples, 60 to 65 TRBV and 13 to 15 TRBJ segments were identified. TCRdb analysed the multiplex PCR reads with MiXCR anew, one entry per CDR3 protein. The V and J calls and clone size come from TCRdb's table, not from the authors' own analysis. This sample has 650,000 to 850,000 distinct CDR3 sequences, with approximately 29% found just once. The specimen was peripheral blood mononuclear cells (PBMCs), collected when the disease was refractory, from a patient treated with antithyroid drugs. The chain joins TRBV10-2 to TRBJ2-2; TRBD2 might be the D (6 bases). The clonotype was recovered from a female donor with Graves disease. CDR3 sequence reads: CATTRGIGSGYTGELFF. The CDR3 region has the DNA TGCGCCACGACTCGGGGGATCGGGAGTGGGTACACCGGGGAGCTGTTTTTT.